The 22 T cell receptor beta chains given below trace back to one sample, sequenced in a study of long-term antiretroviral therapy in people with HIV. With survey level as its setting, the immunoSEQ assay was v3.0. Profiled with immunoSEQ multiplex PCR; TCRdb holds only in-frame clones, not every one. The sample contains roughly 30,000 clones, roughly 94% of which appear only once. Source: unsorted PBMCs, taken 5.3 years after starting antiretroviral therapy. The receptors shown here come from a man aged 45-60 years with HIV.

The gene calls are TRBV10-1 and TRBJ2-3; D is undetermined. Germline loops: CDR1 WNHNN, CDR2 SYGVQD (reference sequence). The CDR3 spans 14 residues. V was trimmed by 2 bases and J by 1 base, leaving 7 bases between them. The CDR3 sequence is CASSEAGRTDTQYF. CDR3 nucleotides: TGCGCCAGCAGTGAGGCCGGCCGCACAGATACGCAGTATTTT.

In DNA, the CDR3 is TGCGCCAGCAAGGGACAGGGCGGCACCTACGAGCAGTACTTC. It specifies CASKGQGGTYEQYF. The J gene is TRBJ2-7, the V gene TRBV5-1; 9 bases align to TRBD1. The V gene end was trimmed by 6 bases and the J gene end by 2 bases; junction bases not matched to a gene: 6. The CDR3 loop spans 14 amino acids. Germline loops: CDR1 SGHRS, CDR2 YFSETQ.

The chain links TRBV29-1 to TRBJ2-3; D perhaps matches TRBD1 (7 bases). The CDR3 is 15 residues long. Germline CDR1 is SQVTM and CDR2 is ANQGSEA. V lost 7 bases and J lost 4, with 21 bases in between. The CDR3 DNA follows: TGCAGCGGGACAACAGGGGCTTGGGGGGCAGATACGCAGTATTTT. This sequence encodes CSGTTGAWGADTQYF.

V usage is TRBV7-9 and J usage is TRBJ1-6; D is perhaps TRBD1 (6 bases). From germline, CDR1 is SEHNR and CDR2 FQNEAQ (reference sequence). CDR3 length equals 16 residues. V was pared by 1 base and J by 7 bases, with 14 bases between. CDR3 protein: CASSLETGRLNSPLHF. CDR3 in DNA: TGTGCCAGCAGCTTAGAAACAGGGCGATTGAATTCACCCCTCCACTTT.

The chain recombines TRBV7-8 with TRBJ2-7; 9 nucleotides agree with TRBD1. The CDR3 sequence is 15 residues long. The germline CDR1 and CDR2 sequences are SGHVS and FQNEAQ. Unmatched junction bases numbered 8, after V lost 5 bases and J lost 3 bases. CDR3: CASSPRDRALYEQYF. The CDR3 DNA is TGTGCCAGCAGCCCACGGGACAGGGCTCTCTACGAGCAGTACTTC.

The rearrangement joins TRBV10-2 to TRBJ1-2; D is possibly TRBD1 (6 bases). Germline assignment: CDR1 WSHSY and CDR2 SAAADI. V gave up 0 bases and J gave up 2 bases, with 10 bases separating them. The CDR3 sequence is 15 residues long. The CDR3 bases are TGCGCCAGCAGTGAGTCCGGGACACTCAACTATGGCTACACCTTC. This codes for CASSESGTLNYGYTF.

This sequence joins TRBV19 and TRBJ1-2; 10 bases match TRBD1. The V and J ends lost 7 bases and 13 bases, in that order; junction bases with no gene match: 12. This CDR3 region has 13 residues. The germline CDR1 and CDR2 sequences are LNHDA and SQIVND (reference sequence). This chain's CDR3 is CASNRDRGSLFTF. The DNA for the CDR3 is TGTGCCAGTAACCGGGACAGGGGTTCGCTCTTCACCTTC.

This clone came up once. The chain carries TRBV9 and TRBJ1-1; unclear D gene. V lost 0 bases, J lost 0 bases, and 3 bases lay in between. Germline V lookup: CDR1 SGDLS, CDR2 YYNGEE. The length of the CDR3 is 13 residues. CDR3 nucleotide sequence: TGTGCCAGCAGCGTAGATCTGAACACTGAAGCTTTCTTT. Translated: CASSVDLNTEAFF.

This sequence joins TRBV7-9 and TRBJ1-2; the D is unclear. The germline V gene has CDR1 SEHNR and CDR2 FQNEAQ (reference sequence). CDR3 size: 14 residues. The V and J ends lost 1 base and 1 base respectively, with 7 bases between them. The CDR3 here is CASSLEGFNYGYTF. DNA for the CDR3: TGTGCCAGCAGCTTAGAAGGGTTTAACTATGGCTACACCTTC.

This chain joins TRBV6-6 and TRBJ2-7; 8 bases agree with TRBD1. The germline gives CDR1 MNHNY, CDR2 SVGAGI (reference sequence). V lost 6 bases and J lost 1; bases outside the gene matches: 8. The CDR3 has 15 amino acids. The CDR3 here is CASRRGQDRSYEQYF. CDR3 sequence (DNA): TGTGCCAGCAGAAGGGGACAGGACCGATCCTACGAGCAGTACTTC.

The rearrangement links TRBV6-5 to TRBJ2-7, with 10 bases matching TRBD1. J was trimmed by 3 bases and V by 5 bases; bases with no gene match: 7. The CDR3 length is 15 residues. Germline V gene sequence: CDR1 MNHEY, CDR2 SVGAGI. The CDR3 sequence: CASSIAGQGYYEQYF. As DNA, the CDR3 is TGTGCCAGCAGTATAGCGGGACAGGGGTACTACGAGCAGTACTTC.

J is TRBJ1-1 and V is TRBV6-5; D is undetermined. CDR3 size: 14 residues. The V end was cut by 7 bases, the J end by 1 base, with 13 bases between. CDR1 and CDR2 from the germline V gene are MNHEY and SVGAGI. This chain's CDR3 is CASISGVSNTEAFF. CDR3 in DNA: TGTGCCAGCATCTCTGGGGTCTCGAACACTGAAGCTTTCTTT.

Worth noting for this clone: Its ends do not fully match the called genes, so a read error is possible. This chain links TRBV29-1 with TRBJ2-3; D is undetermined. CDR3 length equals 17 residues. Per germline, CDR1 SQVTM and CDR2 ANQGSEA. The CDR3 reads CSVEGPFRSTSTDTQYF. In DNA, the CDR3 is TGCAGCGTCGAAGGGCCCTTTCGGAGCACTAGCACAGATACGCAGTATTTT.

The rearrangement uses TRBV5-1 and TRBJ2-7; 7 nucleotides match TRBD1. Trimming removed 3 bases from V and 2 bases from J; junction bases left unmatched: 8. CDR1 is SGHRS and CDR2 is YFSETQ in the germline V gene. This CDR3 has 15 amino acids. The CDR3 sequence is CASSSAEQGTYEQYF. CDR3 sequence (DNA): TGCGCCAGCAGCTCCGCCGAACAGGGGACCTACGAGCAGTACTTC.

Details on this clone: Sequence at one end of the junction differs from germline and may be a read error. This rearrangement joins TRBV7-6 to TRBJ1-1; a weak D match, TRBD1 (5 bases). This CDR3 has 14 amino acids. In germline, CDR1 is SGHVS, CDR2 FNYEAQ. The CDR3 spells CTSSPTQGYTEAFF. The DNA for the CDR3 is TGTACCAGCAGCCCTACTCAGGGTTACACTGAAGCTTTCTTT.

This clone appeared a single time. The chain combines TRBV6-5 with TRBJ1-2; D is uncertain. Germline V CDR1 and CDR2: MNHEY, SVGAGI. V lost 0 bases to trimming and J lost 1 base, with 6 bases between them. The CDR3 extends over 14 amino acids. CDR3 nucleotides: TGTGCCAGCAGTTACTCGGCAAGTAACTATGGCTACACCTTC. As protein: CASSYSASNYGYTF.

The J gene is TRBJ2-5, the V gene TRBV2; D not certain. The CDR3 totals 13 residues. V dropped 3 bases and J dropped 3 bases, with 8 bases sitting between them. CDR1 is SNHLY, CDR2 FYNNEI, per germline. CDR3 protein: CASSDWQEETQYF. CDR3 nucleotides: TGTGCCAGCAGTGATTGGCAGGAAGAGACCCAGTACTTC.

The rearrangement links TRBV30 to TRBJ1-4; TRBD1 matches 8 bases. The CDR3 length is 15 residues. Germline-derived CDR1 and CDR2 are GTSNPN and SVGIG (reference sequence). V shed 1 base and J 5 bases; nucleotides not matched to a gene: 6. The CDR3 spells CAWSAATGANEKLFF. The CDR3 nucleotides are TGTGCCTGGAGTGCCGCGACAGGGGCCAATGAAAAACTGTTTTTT.

The V gene is TRBV7-8, the J gene TRBJ2-4; D perhaps matches TRBD1 (6 bases). With 5 bases removed from V and 2 bases from J, the gap between germline ends came to 10 bases. The CDR3 is made up of 14 amino acids. From germline, CDR1 is SGHVS and CDR2 FQNEAQ. The CDR3 coding sequence is TGTGCCAGCAGCGGGGGCGGTTCCAAAAACATTCAGTACTTC. Translated, it gives CASSGGGSKNIQYF.

The chain joins TRBV5-1 to TRBJ2-7; D might be TRBD1 (6 bases). The CDR3 totals 14 residues. Germline lookup yields CDR1 SGHRS and CDR2 YFSETQ. V lost 0 bases and J lost 6, with 13 bases in between. CDR3 amino acids: CASSLGTGIVEQYF. DNA of the CDR3: TGCGCCAGCAGCTTGGGTACAGGGATCGTCGAGCAGTACTTC.

J is TRBJ2-7 and V is TRBV2; possibly TRBD1 for D (5 bases). V was clipped by 3 bases and J by 3 bases, with 9 bases between them. CDR1 SNHLY and CDR2 FYNNEI come from the germline V gene. The CDR3 sequence is 13 residues long. The CDR3 DNA is TGTGCCAGCAGTGATCGGCAGGGCTACGAGCAGTACTTC. Residues: CASSDRQGYEQYF.

The J gene is TRBJ2-3, the V gene TRBV21-1; the table's D call of TRBD1 was not tested on the DNA. TRBV21-1 is a pseudogene segment. The CDR3 sequence is 16 residues long. The chain's CDR3 is CASSKVRTGATDTQYF. In DNA, the CDR3 is TGTGCCAGCAGCAAAGTTAGGACAGGGGCCACAGATACGCAGTATTTT.